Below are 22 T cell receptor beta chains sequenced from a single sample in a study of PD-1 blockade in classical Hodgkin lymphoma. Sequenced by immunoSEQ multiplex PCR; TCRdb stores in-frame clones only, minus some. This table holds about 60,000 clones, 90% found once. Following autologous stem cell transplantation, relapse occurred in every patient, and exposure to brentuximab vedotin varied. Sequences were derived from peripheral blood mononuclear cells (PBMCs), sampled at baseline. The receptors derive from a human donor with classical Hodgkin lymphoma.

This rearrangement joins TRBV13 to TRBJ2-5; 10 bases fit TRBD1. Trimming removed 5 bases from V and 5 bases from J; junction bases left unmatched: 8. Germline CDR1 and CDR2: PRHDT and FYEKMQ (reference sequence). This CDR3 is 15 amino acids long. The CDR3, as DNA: TGTGCCAGCAGCGCCCGGACAGGGGGATGGGAGACCCAGTACTTC. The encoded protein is CASSARTGGWETQYF.

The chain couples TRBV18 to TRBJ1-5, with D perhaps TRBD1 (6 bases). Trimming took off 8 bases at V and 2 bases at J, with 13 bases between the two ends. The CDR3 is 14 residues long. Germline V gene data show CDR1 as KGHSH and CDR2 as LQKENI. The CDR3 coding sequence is TGTGCCAGCAAACCACAGGGTGGCAATCAGCCCCAGCATTTT. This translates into CASKPQGGNQPQHF.

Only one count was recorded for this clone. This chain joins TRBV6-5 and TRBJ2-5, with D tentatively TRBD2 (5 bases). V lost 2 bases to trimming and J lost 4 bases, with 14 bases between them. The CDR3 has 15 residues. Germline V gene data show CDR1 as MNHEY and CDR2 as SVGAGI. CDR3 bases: TGTGCCAGCAGTTACCTGAGAGGGTATGGAGAGACCCAGTACTTC. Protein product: CASSYLRGYGETQYF.

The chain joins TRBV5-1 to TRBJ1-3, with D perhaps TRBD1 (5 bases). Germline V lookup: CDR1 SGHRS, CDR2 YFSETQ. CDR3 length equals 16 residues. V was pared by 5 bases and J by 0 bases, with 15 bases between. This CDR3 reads CASSSQGRGSGNTIYF. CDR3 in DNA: TGCGCCAGCAGTTCCCAGGGAAGGGGCTCTGGAAACACCATATATTTT.

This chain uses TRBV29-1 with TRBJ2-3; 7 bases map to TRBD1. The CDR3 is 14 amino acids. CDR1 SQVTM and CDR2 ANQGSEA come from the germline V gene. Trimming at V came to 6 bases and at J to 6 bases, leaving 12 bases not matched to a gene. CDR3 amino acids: CSVQRDRPPDTQYF. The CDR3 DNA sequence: TGCAGCGTACAGAGGGACAGACCCCCGGATACGCAGTATTTT.

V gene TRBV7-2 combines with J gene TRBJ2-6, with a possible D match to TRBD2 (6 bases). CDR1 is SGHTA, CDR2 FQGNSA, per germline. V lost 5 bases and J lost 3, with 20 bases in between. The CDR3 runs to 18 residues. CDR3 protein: CASSTGTSGVSGANVLTF. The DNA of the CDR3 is TGTGCCAGCAGCACCGGAACGTCGGGGGTCAGTGGGGCCAACGTCCTGACTTTC.

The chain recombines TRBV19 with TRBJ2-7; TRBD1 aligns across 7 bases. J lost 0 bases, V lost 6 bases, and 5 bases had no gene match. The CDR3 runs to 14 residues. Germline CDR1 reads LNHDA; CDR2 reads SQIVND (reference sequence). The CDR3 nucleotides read TGTGCCAGTAGCGGGACAGCCTACTCCTACGAGCAGTACTTC. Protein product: CASSGTAYSYEQYF.

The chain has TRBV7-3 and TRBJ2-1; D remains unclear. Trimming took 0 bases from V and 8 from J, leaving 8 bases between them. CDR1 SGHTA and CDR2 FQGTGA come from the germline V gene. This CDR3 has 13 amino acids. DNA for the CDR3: TGTGCCAGCAGCTTAACTTACCGGCATGAGCAGTTCTTC. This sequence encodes CASSLTYRHEQFF.

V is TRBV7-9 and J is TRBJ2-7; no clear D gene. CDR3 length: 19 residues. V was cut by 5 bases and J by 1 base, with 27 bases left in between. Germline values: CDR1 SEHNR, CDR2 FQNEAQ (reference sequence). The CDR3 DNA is TGTGCCAGCAGCGCCGACCCCTATTTCGATCTCACTTCTTCCTACGAGCAGTACTTC. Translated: CASSADPYFDLTSSYEQYF.

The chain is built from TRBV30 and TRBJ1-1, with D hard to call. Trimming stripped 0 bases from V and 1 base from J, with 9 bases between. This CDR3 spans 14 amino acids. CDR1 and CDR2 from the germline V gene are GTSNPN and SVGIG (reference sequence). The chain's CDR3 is CAWSVLVGNTEAFF. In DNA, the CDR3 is TGTGCCTGGAGTGTACTCGTGGGGAACACTGAAGCTTTCTTT.

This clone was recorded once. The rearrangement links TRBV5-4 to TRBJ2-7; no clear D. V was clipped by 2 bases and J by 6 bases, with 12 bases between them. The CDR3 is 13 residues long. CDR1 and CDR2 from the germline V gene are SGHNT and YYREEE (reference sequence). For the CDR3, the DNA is TGTGCCAGCAGCTTCCTCACAGCGCGCGAGCAGTACTTC. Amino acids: CASSFLTAREQYF.

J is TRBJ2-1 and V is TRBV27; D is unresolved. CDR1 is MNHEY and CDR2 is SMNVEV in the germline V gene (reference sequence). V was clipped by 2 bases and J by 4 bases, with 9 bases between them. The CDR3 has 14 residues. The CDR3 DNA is TGTGCCAGCAGTTTAGGTCAGGTGTACAATGAGCAGTTCTTC. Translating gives CASSLGQVYNEQFF.

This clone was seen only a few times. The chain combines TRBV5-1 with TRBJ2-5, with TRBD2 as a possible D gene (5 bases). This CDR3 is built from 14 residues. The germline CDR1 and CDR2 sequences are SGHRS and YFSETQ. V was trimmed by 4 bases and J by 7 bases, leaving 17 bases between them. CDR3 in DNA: TGCGCCAGCAGCCCCCGACTAAACGAAGGGACCCAGTACTTC. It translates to CASSPRLNEGTQYF.

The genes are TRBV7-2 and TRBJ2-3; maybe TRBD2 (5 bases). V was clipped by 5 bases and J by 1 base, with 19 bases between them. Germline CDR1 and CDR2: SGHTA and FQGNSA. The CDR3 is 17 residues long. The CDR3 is CASSQSRWWGGTDTQYF. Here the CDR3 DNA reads TGTGCCAGCAGCCAAAGCCGATGGTGGGGAGGCACAGATACGCAGTATTTT.

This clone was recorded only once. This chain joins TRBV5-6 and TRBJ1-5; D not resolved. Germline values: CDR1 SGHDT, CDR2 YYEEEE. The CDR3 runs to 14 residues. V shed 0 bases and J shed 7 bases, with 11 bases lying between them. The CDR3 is CASSLAEDGQPQHF. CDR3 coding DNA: TGTGCCAGCAGCTTGGCGGAAGACGGGCAGCCCCAGCATTTT.

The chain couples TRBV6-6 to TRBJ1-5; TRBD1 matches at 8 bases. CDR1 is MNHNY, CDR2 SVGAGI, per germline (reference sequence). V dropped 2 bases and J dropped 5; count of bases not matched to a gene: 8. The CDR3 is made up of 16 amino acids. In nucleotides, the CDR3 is TGTGCCAGCAGTTACACCACAGGGGGTAGTTATCAGCCCCAGCATTTT. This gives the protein CASSYTTGGSYQPQHF.

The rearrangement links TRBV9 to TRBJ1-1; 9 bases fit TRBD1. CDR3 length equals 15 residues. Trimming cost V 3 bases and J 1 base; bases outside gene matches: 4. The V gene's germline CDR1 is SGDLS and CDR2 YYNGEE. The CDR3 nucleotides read TGTGCCAGCAGCGGAACAGGGGGCGCGAACACTGAAGCTTTCTTT. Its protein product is CASSGTGGANTEAFF.

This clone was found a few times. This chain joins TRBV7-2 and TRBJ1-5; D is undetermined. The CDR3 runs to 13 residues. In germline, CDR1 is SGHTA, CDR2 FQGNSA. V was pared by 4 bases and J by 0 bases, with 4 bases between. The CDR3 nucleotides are TGTGCCAGCAGCTCCGATAGCAATCAGCCCCAGCATTTT. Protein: CASSSDSNQPQHF.

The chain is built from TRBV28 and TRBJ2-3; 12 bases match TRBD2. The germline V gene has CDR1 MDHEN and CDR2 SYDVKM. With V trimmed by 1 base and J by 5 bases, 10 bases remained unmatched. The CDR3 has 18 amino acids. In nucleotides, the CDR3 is TGTGCCAGCAGTTTATATCCCCCTAGCGGGGGGGCCAGAGATACGCAGTATTTT. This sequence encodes CASSLYPPSGGARDTQYF.

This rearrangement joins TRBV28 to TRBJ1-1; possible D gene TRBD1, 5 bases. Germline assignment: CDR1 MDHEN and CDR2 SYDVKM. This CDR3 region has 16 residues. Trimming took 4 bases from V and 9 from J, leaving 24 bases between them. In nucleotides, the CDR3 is TGTGCCAGCAGTTCAACAAGGGACCCGCGGTCGCAACAAGCTTTCTTT. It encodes CASSSTRDPRSQQAFF.

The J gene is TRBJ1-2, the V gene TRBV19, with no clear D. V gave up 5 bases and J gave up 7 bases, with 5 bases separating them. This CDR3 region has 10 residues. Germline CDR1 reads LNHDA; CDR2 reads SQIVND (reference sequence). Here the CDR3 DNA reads TGTGCCAGTAGTGGCGGTGGCTACACCTTC. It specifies CASSGGGYTF.

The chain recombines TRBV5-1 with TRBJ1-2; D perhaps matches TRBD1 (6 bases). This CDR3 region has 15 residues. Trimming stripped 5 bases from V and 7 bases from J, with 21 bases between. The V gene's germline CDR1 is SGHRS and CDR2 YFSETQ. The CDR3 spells CASRRTQGEASGYTF. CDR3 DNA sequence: TGCGCCAGCAGGCGCACACAGGGCGAAGCGAGTGGCTACACCTTC.